These T cell receptor beta chains were read from a single sample in a study of shared clonotypes between healthy human individuals. The method was immunoSEQ multiplex PCR; TCRdb's version includes in-frame clones alone and lacks a portion of them. The sample has some 2,500,000 clones, 80% to 95% seen once. Source material: naive CD4+ T cells from PBMCs. The receptors come from a man between 18 and 29 years old in good health. Some clones in this sample may be carry-over from other donors' samples. Each CDR3 is given with its conserved first and last residue. The D gene is left open where the match is weak. A row's size may be missing; if present it is once, few, many or a size class.

V gene: TRBV5-1
D gene: .
clone size: .
J gene: TRBJ2-3
CDR3 protein: CASAMGVGATDTQYF
CDR3 DNA: TGCGCCAGCGCCATGGGCGTGGGGGCCACAGATACGCAGTATTTT

V gene: TRBV27
D gene: .
clone size: .
J gene: TRBJ2-1
CDR3 protein: CASSSSLRMGYNEQFF
CDR3 DNA: TGTGCCAGCAGTTCATCGTTGCGGATGGGGTACAATGAGCAGTTCTTC

V gene: TRBV10-3
D gene: .
clone size: .
J gene: TRBJ1-1
CDR3 protein: CAISERGRTEAFF
CDR3 DNA: TGTGCCATCAGTGAGCGGGGAAGGACTGAAGCTTTCTTT

V gene: TRBV5-5
D gene: .
clone size: .
J gene: TRBJ1-2
CDR3 protein: CASSFGPYGYTF
CDR3 DNA: TGTGCCAGCAGCTTCGGCCCTTATGGCTACACCTTC

V gene: TRBV28
D gene: .
clone size: few
J gene: TRBJ1-1
CDR3 protein: CASSLLDEAFF
CDR3 DNA: TGTGCCAGCAGTTTACTGGATGAAGCTTTCTTT

V gene: TRBV29-1
D gene: .
clone size: .
J gene: TRBJ2-7
CDR3 protein: CSVASVWGSYEQYF
CDR3 DNA: TGCAGCGTTGCCTCTGTGTGGGGATCCTACGAGCAGTACTTC

V gene: TRBV19
D gene: TRBD1
clone size: .
J gene: TRBJ1-5
CDR3 protein: CASSGRGPRGQPQHF
CDR3 DNA: TGTGCCAGTAGTGGCAGGGGGCCGAGGGGGCAGCCCCAGCATTTT

V gene: TRBV4-1
D gene: .
clone size: .
J gene: TRBJ2-5
CDR3 protein: CASSRGGEETQYF
CDR3 DNA: TGCGCCAGCAGCCGTGGTGGCGAAGAGACCCAGTACTTC

V gene: TRBV6-6
D gene: TRBD1
clone size: .
J gene: TRBJ2-7
CDR3 protein: CASTRTGEFYEQYF
CDR3 DNA: TGTGCCAGCACCCGGACAGGGGAATTCTACGAGCAGTACTTC

V gene: TRBV7-9
D gene: .
clone size: .
J gene: TRBJ1-2
CDR3 protein: CASSTRNNYGYTF
CDR3 DNA: TGTGCCAGCAGCACGAGGAATAACTATGGCTACACCTTC

V gene: TRBV6-1
D gene: .
clone size: .
J gene: TRBJ2-5
CDR3 protein: CASSEILAQETQYF
CDR3 DNA: TGTGCCAGCAGTGAAATACTAGCTCAAGAGACCCAGTACTTC

V gene: TRBV27
D gene: TRBD2
clone size: once
J gene: TRBJ2-7
CDR3 protein: CASSEAGGNYEQYF
CDR3 DNA: TGTGCCAGCAGTGAAGCGGGAGGGAATTACGAGCAGTACTTC

V gene: TRBV27
D gene: TRBD1
clone size: .
J gene: TRBJ2-1
CDR3 protein: CASSMDRGYNEQFF
CDR3 DNA: TGTGCCAGCAGTATGGACAGGGGGTACAATGAGCAGTTCTTC

V gene: TRBV11-2
D gene: TRBD1
clone size: .
J gene: TRBJ2-1
CDR3 protein: CASSLTGGYNEQFF
CDR3 DNA: TGTGCCAGCAGCTTGACAGGGGGGTACAATGAGCAGTTCTTC

V gene: TRBV4-3
D gene: .
clone size: .
J gene: TRBJ2-3
CDR3 protein: CASSQGGYGSASDTQYF
CDR3 DNA: TGCGCCAGCAGCCAAGGGGGGTACGGAAGTGCTTCAGATACGCAGTATTTT

V gene: TRBV11-3
D gene: .
clone size: .
J gene: TRBJ2-5
CDR3 protein: CASSLEPRPIQETQYF
CDR3 DNA: TGTGCCAGCAGCTTAGAGCCGAGACCCATTCAAGAGACCCAGTACTTC

V gene: TRBV7-8
D gene: .
clone size: .
J gene: TRBJ1-1
CDR3 protein: CASSPSLGQTNTEAFF
CDR3 DNA: TGTGCCAGCAGCCCAAGCCTCGGACAGACGAACACTGAAGCTTTCTTT

V gene: TRBV30
D gene: TRBD2
clone size: .
J gene: TRBJ2-7
CDR3 protein: CAWTSGSYEQYF
CDR3 DNA: TGTGCCTGGACTAGCGGGAGCTACGAGCAGTACTTC

V gene: TRBV7-9
D gene: .
clone size: .
J gene: TRBJ1-4
CDR3 protein: CASSLDSATNEKLFF
CDR3 DNA: TGTGCCAGCAGCTTAGATTCGGCAACTAATGAAAAACTGTTTTTT

V gene: TRBV27
D gene: .
clone size: .
J gene: TRBJ2-7
CDR3 protein: CASSRLGHSYEQYF
CDR3 DNA: TGTGCCAGCAGCCGACTCGGACACTCCTACGAGCAGTACTTC

V gene: TRBV29-1
D gene: .
clone size: .
J gene: TRBJ1-3
CDR3 protein: CSVAFSSGNTIYF
CDR3 DNA: TGCAGCGTAGCTTTTAGCTCTGGAAACACCATATATTTT

V gene: TRBV19
D gene: TRBD1
clone size: .
J gene: TRBJ1-4
CDR3 protein: CASSPSPGQANEKLFF
CDR3 DNA: TGTGCCAGTAGTCCCTCACCGGGACAGGCGAATGAAAAACTGTTTTTT

V gene: TRBV2
D gene: .
clone size: .
J gene: TRBJ2-5
CDR3 protein: CASGVSAGGETQYF
CDR3 DNA: TGTGCCAGCGGGGTCAGTGCCGGAGGAGAGACCCAGTACTTC

V gene: TRBV28
D gene: TRBD1
clone size: .
J gene: TRBJ1-5
CDR3 protein: CASSPTRTGVVGQPQHF
CDR3 DNA: TGTGCCAGCAGCCCTACCCGGACAGGGGTGGTCGGTCAGCCCCAGCATTTT

V gene: TRBV25-1
D gene: TRBD1
clone size: once
J gene: TRBJ1-4
CDR3 protein: CASRKQGAEKLFF
CDR3 DNA: TGTGCCAGCAGAAAACAGGGGGCTGAAAAACTGTTTTTT

V gene: TRBV5-5
D gene: .
clone size: .
J gene: TRBJ1-4
CDR3 protein: CASSLVYEKLFF
CDR3 DNA: TGTGCCAGCAGCTTGGTGTATGAAAAACTGTTTTTT

V gene: TRBV5-1
D gene: TRBD2
clone size: .
J gene: TRBJ2-1
CDR3 protein: CASSLGLADLDNEQFF
CDR3 DNA: TGCGCCAGCAGCTTGGGGCTAGCGGATCTAGACAATGAGCAGTTCTTC

V gene: TRBV7-9
D gene: .
clone size: few
J gene: TRBJ1-1
CDR3 protein: CASDGVSTPNF
CDR3 DNA: TGTGCCAGCGATGGCGTCTCAACACCTAACTTT

V gene: TRBV2
D gene: TRBD2
clone size: .
J gene: TRBJ2-7
CDR3 protein: CASIRAGGQYEQYF
CDR3 DNA: TGTGCCAGCATAAGAGCGGGAGGGCAATACGAGCAGTACTTC

V gene: TRBV9
D gene: .
clone size: .
J gene: TRBJ2-7
CDR3 protein: CASSPKAESSSYEQYF
CDR3 DNA: TGTGCCAGCAGCCCTAAGGCAGAGAGTAGCTCCTACGAGCAGTACTTC

V gene: TRBV7-3
D gene: .
clone size: once
J gene: TRBJ1-1
CDR3 protein: CASSLMGTENTEAFF
CDR3 DNA: TGTGCCAGCAGCTTAATGGGGACGGAGAACACTGAAGCTTTCTTT

V gene: TRBV4-1
D gene: .
clone size: .
J gene: TRBJ2-5
CDR3 protein: CASSQGVPETQYF
CDR3 DNA: TGCGCCAGCAGCCAAGGGGTCCCAGAGACCCAGTACTTC

V gene: TRBV2
D gene: .
clone size: .
J gene: TRBJ1-1
CDR3 protein: CASRTGVNTEAFF
CDR3 DNA: TGTGCCAGCAGGACAGGAGTGAACACTGAAGCTTTCTTT

V gene: TRBV28
D gene: TRBD1
clone size: .
J gene: TRBJ2-7
CDR3 protein: CARSDRVEYEQYF
CDR3 DNA: TGTGCCAGGAGCGACAGGGTTGAATACGAGCAGTACTTC

V gene: TRBV9
D gene: .
clone size: .
J gene: TRBJ2-1
CDR3 protein: CASSVLGPPYNEQFF
CDR3 DNA: TGTGCCAGCAGCGTATTAGGTCCTCCCTACAATGAGCAGTTCTTC

V gene: TRBV2
D gene: .
clone size: .
J gene: TRBJ2-7
CDR3 protein: CASSEVAGAEQYF
CDR3 DNA: TGTGCCAGCAGTGAGGTAGCAGGGGCCGAGCAGTACTTC

V gene: TRBV11-2
D gene: .
clone size: .
J gene: TRBJ2-7
CDR3 protein: CASSQGLVYEQYF
CDR3 DNA: TGTGCCAGCAGCCAAGGACTGGTGTACGAGCAGTACTTC

V gene: TRBV28
D gene: .
clone size: .
J gene: TRBJ2-3
CDR3 protein: CASSLFPVGNTQYF
CDR3 DNA: TGTGCCAGCAGCCTTTTCCCTGTTGGGAATACGCAGTATTTT

V gene: TRBV7-3
D gene: .
clone size: .
J gene: TRBJ2-4
CDR3 protein: CASSPFSAKNIQYF
CDR3 DNA: TGTGCCAGCAGCCCTTTCTCGGCCAAAAACATTCAGTACTTC

V gene: TRBV19
D gene: TRBD1
clone size: .
J gene: TRBJ1-1
CDR3 protein: CASSTSLTGTSSEAFF
CDR3 DNA: TGTGCCAGTAGTACCTCATTGACAGGGACGAGTTCTGAAGCTTTCTTT

V gene: TRBV14
D gene: TRBD2
clone size: .
J gene: TRBJ2-1
CDR3 protein: CASSQRSSGKYEQFF
CDR3 DNA: TGTGCCAGCAGCCAAAGGTCTAGCGGGAAATATGAGCAGTTCTTC